The present T cell receptor (beta chain) was sequenced within a study of blood T cells in healthy people across ages. The CDR3 consists of 16 residues. The ends lost 2 bases at V and 1 base at J; junction bases unmatched: 4. Combining a sample-barcoded 5' primer with a J-beta primer mix, a second PCR ran for 7 to 11 cycles. TCRdb re-derived calls from the 5' RACE reads in MiXCR, one entry per CDR3 protein. Of about 1,500,000 distinct CDR3 sequences in the sample, over 25% are singletons; the top ten hold 7.7%. The receptor was derived from a woman aged 25 to 39 in good health. V is TRBV12-3 or TRBV12-4 and J is TRBJ1-5; 8 nucleotides align to TRBD1. The specimen was blood. The CDR3 nucleotides are TGTGCCAGCAGTTTATTTGGGACAGGAAGCAATCAGCCCCAGCATTTT. This gives the protein CASSLFGTGSNQPQHF.